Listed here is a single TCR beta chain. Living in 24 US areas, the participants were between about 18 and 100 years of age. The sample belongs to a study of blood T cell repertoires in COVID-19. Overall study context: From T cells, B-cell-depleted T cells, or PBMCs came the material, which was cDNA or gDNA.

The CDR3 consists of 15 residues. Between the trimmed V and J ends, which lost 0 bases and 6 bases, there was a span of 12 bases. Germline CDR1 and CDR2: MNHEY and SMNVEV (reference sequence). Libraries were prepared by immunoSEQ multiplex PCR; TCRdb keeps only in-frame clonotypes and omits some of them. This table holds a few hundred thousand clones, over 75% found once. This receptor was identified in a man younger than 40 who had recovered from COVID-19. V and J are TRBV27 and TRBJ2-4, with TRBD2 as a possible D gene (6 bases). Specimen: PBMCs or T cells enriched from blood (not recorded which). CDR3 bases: TGTGCCAGCAGTTTATCCAGTGGACTACCAAACATTCAGTACTTC. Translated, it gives CASSLSSGLPNIQYF.